The rows below give T cell receptor beta chains drawn from one sample of a study of CD8 T cells in ankylosing spondylitis. TCRdb reprocessed the 5' RACE reads with MiXCR, giving one entry per CDR3 protein. This sample carries some 240,000 distinct CDR3 sequences, more than 15% of them seen once, and the ten largest clones take over 25%. The sequenced sample was blood, either unsorted or a sorted T cell fraction (not recorded which). Receptors originate from a male donor with ankylosing spondylitis or in good health (not recorded which). Both conserved end residues are part of each CDR3. Fields, in order: clone size, D gene, J gene, V gene, CDR3 protein, CDR3 DNA. A D gene is named only where the DNA matches it firmly. For some rows the clone size is stated as once, few or many, or as a class when expanded; others skip it.

- - TRBJ1-1 TRBV29-1 CSVGQGAEAFF -
once - TRBJ1-4 TRBV7-6 CASSLDGDNEKLFF TGTGCCAGCAGCTTAGATGGGGATAATGAAAAACTGTTTTTT
many TRBD1 TRBJ2-7 TRBV5-5 CASSAPGQGDYEQYF TGTGCCAGCAGCGCGCCGGGACAGGGGGACTACGAGCAGTACTTC
few - TRBJ2-7 TRBV29-1 CSVGGDYEQYF TGCAGCGTTGGAGGGGACTACGAGCAGTACTTC
few - TRBJ2-1 TRBV7-9 CASSQGVQHGDEQFF TGTGCCAGCAGCCAAGGGGTCCAACACGGGGATGAGCAGTTCTTC
- - TRBJ2-7 TRBV28 CASSFLPQGSYEQYF TGTGCCAGCAGTTTCCTCCCCCAGGGAAGCTACGAGCAGTACTTC
many - TRBJ2-2 TRBV29-1 CSVAHGELFF TGCAGCGTTGCCCACGGGGAGCTGTTTTTT
few TRBD1 TRBJ1-6 TRBV5-1 CASSLEVDRNSPLHF TGCGCCAGCAGCTTGGAAGTGGACAGGAATTCACCCCTCCACTTT
few - TRBJ1-1 TRBV4-3 CASSQDVGKPGAFF TGCGCCAGCAGCCAAGACGTGGGGAAGCCTGGAGCTTTCTTT
- - TRBJ2-5 TRBV12-3/TRBV12-4 CASTGGGGWETQYF TGTGCCAGCACCGGCGGCGGGGGCTGGGAGACCCAGTACTTC
- - TRBJ2-1 TRBV18 CASSLPGSEQFF TGTGCCAGCTCCCTCCCCGGGAGTGAGCAGTTCTTC
few TRBD1 TRBJ2-1 TRBV6-5 CASSYSEDRAYNEQFF TGTGCCAGCAGTTACTCAGAGGACAGGGCGTACAATGAGCAGTTCTTC
- TRBD2 TRBJ2-4 TRBV11-2 CASSPEVLAGVMLHIQYF TGTGCCAGCAGCCCAGAGGTCCTAGCGGGAGTCATGCTCCACATTCAGTACTTC
- - TRBJ2-7 TRBV29-1 CSVGLGASYEQYF TGCAGCGTTGGGTTGGGGGCAAGCTACGAGCAGTACTTC
- TRBD2 TRBJ2-1 TRBV11-1 CASSPGLAGGKNSYNEQFF TGTGCCAGCAGCCCGGGACTAGCGGGAGGAAAGAACTCCTACAATGAGCAGTTCTTC
few - TRBJ2-2 TRBV4-2 CASSQAGGSTGELFF TGTGCCAGCAGCCAAGCCGGAGGGTCCACCGGGGAGCTGTTTTTT
- - TRBJ2-4 TRBV7-9 CASSSSAGQVGIQYF TGTGCCAGCAGCTCCTCAGCGGGACAAGTTGGCATTCAGTACTTC
- - TRBJ2-7 TRBV5-5 CASSLYPSLIGSYEQYF TGTGCCAGCAGCTTGTACCCCAGTCTTATAGGGAGCTACGAGCAGTACTTC
many - TRBJ2-5 TRBV6-2/TRBV6-3 CASSYSKFRRYQETQYF TGTGCCAGCAGTTACTCGAAATTCCGGCGGTACCAAGAGACCCAGTACTTC
many TRBD1 TRBJ2-6 TRBV11-1 CASSLEVGQGFGANVLTF TGTGCCAGCAGCTTGGAAGTGGGACAGGGGTTCGGGGCCAACGTCCTGACTTTC
- - TRBJ2-3 TRBV7-3 CASSMTGGGGTDTQYF TGTGCCAGCAGCATGACTGGTGGCGGCGGCACAGATACGCAGTATTTT
few TRBD2 TRBJ2-6 TRBV6-2/TRBV6-3 CASSLRASSGPTSGANVLTF TGTGCCAGCAGTCTCAGGGCCTCTAGCGGGCCTACCTCTGGGGCCAACGTCCTGACTTTC
few TRBD1 TRBJ2-7 TRBV11-1 CASSSLPGTGGTHSYEQYF TGTGCCAGCAGCTCTCTGCCCGGGACAGGGGGGACGCACTCCTACGAGCAGTACTTC
many TRBD1 TRBJ2-7 TRBV6-5 CASSYETGASYEQYF TGTGCCAGCAGTTATGAAACAGGGGCTTCCTACGAGCAGTACTTC
- - TRBJ2-2 TRBV7-8 CASSRGGAGSVTGELFF TGTGCCAGCAGCAGAGGGGGCGCGGGATCTGTCACCGGGGAGCTGTTTTTT
once - TRBJ2-7 TRBV25-1 CAYKRVSGPTYEQYF TGTGCCTATAAGCGGGTGAGTGGACCTACCTACGAGCAGTACTTC
few - TRBJ2-2 TRBV4-1 CASSQTITGELFF TGCGCCAGCAGCCAGACTATTACCGGGGAGCTGTTTTTT
- TRBD1 TRBJ2-7 TRBV13 CASSGTDGYEQYF TGTGCCAGCAGCGGGACAGACGGCTACGAGCAGTACTTC
- - TRBJ2-1 TRBV4-1 CASSPEHNEQFF TGCGCCAGCAGCCCAGAGCACAATGAGCAGTTCTTC
- - TRBJ1-1 TRBV7-9 CASSPKDSTEAFF TGTGCCAGCAGCCCAAAGGACAGCACTGAAGCTTTCTTT
many TRBD1 TRBJ2-7 TRBV28 CASSFGTGGDEQYF TGTGCCAGCAGTTTTGGGACAGGGGGTGACGAGCAGTACTTC
few - TRBJ2-7 TRBV4-1 CASSLARDNTYEQYF TGCGCCAGCAGCCTTGCCCGGGACAACACCTACGAGCAGTACTTC
- - TRBJ1-5 TRBV6-8 CARESNQPQHF TGTGCCCGAGAGAGCAATCAGCCCCAGCATTTT
few - TRBJ2-7 TRBV4-1 CASSPGLGPLYEQYF TGCGCCAGCAGCCCGGGCTTGGGGCCTCTCTACGAGCAGTACTTC
few - TRBJ2-7 TRBV7-2 CASSLAGQELYEQYF TGTGCCAGCAGCTTAGCGGGGCAGGAATTATACGAGCAGTACTTC
- TRBD2 TRBJ2-5 TRBV15 CATSSRLAEPLHQETQYF TGTGCCACCAGCAGTAGACTAGCGGAACCCCTGCACCAAGAGACCCAGTACTTC
- TRBD1 TRBJ2-1 TRBV29-1 CSVEDRLSIHEQFF TGCAGCGTTGAGGACAGGTTATCTATCCATGAGCAGTTCTTC
few TRBD2 TRBJ2-1 TRBV27 CASSPALAGWGNEQFF TGTGCCAGCAGCCCCGCCCTAGCGGGCTGGGGCAATGAGCAGTTCTTC
- - TRBJ2-1 TRBV12-3/TRBV12-4 CASSFGGGSEQFF TGTGCCAGCAGTTTCGGAGGGGGCAGTGAGCAGTTCTTC
- TRBD2 TRBJ2-3 TRBV29-1 CSVAPLRLAGYTDTQYF TGCAGCGTTGCACCCCTAAGACTAGCGGGGTACACAGATACGCAGTATTTT